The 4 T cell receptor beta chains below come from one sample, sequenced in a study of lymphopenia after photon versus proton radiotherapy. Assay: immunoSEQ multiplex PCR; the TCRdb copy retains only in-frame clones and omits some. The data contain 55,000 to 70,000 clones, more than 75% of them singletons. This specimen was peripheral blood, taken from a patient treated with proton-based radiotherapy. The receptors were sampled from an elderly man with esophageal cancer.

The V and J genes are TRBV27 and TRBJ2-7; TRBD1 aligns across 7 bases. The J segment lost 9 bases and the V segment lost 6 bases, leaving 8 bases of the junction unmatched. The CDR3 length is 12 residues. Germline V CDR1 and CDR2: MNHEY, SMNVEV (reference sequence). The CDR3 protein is CASSRTGFGQYF. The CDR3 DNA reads TGTGCCAGCAGCCGGACAGGTTTCGGGCAGTACTTC.

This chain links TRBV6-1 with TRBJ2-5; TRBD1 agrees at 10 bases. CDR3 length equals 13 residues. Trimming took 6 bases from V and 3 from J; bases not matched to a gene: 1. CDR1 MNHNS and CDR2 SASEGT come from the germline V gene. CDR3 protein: CASRGQGKETQYF. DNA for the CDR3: TGTGCCAGCAGGGGACAGGGGAAAGAGACCCAGTACTTC.

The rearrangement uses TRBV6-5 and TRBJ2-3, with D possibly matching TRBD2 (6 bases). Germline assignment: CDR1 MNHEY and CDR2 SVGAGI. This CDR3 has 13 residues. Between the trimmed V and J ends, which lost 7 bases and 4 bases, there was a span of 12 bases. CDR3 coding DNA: TGTGCCAGCAAGGAGGGGTTCGCAGATACGCAGTATTTT. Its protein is CASKEGFADTQYF.

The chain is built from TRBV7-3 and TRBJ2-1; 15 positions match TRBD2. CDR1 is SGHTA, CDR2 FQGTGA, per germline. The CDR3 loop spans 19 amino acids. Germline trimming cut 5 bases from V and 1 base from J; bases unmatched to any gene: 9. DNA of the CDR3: TGTGCCAGCAGCAAGACCGGGACTAGCGGGGGGTTATCCTACAATGAGCAGTTCTTC. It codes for CASSKTGTSGGLSYNEQFF.